Shown below are 19 T cell receptor beta chains from a single sample sequenced in a study of CD8 T cells in Susac syndrome. With random hexamers, 0.5 to 1 ug RNA was reverse transcribed. TCRdb reanalysed the immunoSEQ multiplex PCR reads using MiXCR and keeps one entry per CDR3 protein. The sample lists just over 150,000 distinct CDR3 sequences, 95% to 96% occurring once. Sequencing was performed on CD8+ T cells from PBMCs. Receptors originate from a human donor with multiple sclerosis.

The chain has TRBV7-2 and TRBJ2-7, with 10 nucleotides matching TRBD1. With 1 base clipped from V and 5 bases from J, the junction kept 2 bases outside the gene matches. CDR1 SGHTA and CDR2 FQGNSA come from the germline V gene. The CDR3 runs 14 residues. The DNA for the CDR3 is TGTGCCAGCAGCTTAGGGACAGGGGGTCACGAGCAGTACTTC. Residues: CASSLGTGGHEQYF.

Comment on this clonotype: A junction boundary mismatches the germline segment, possibly from a read error. The genes are TRBV23-1 and TRBJ2-3; D is unresolved. TRBV23-1 is an ORF, and what it does is uncertain. The length of the CDR3 is 17 residues. CDR3 nucleotide sequence: TGCGCCAGCATTCAAATGGTTCCTTTAAAGGGCACAGATACGCAGTATTTT. Protein product: CASIQMVPLKGTDTQYF.

The chain recombines TRBV3-1 with TRBJ1-5; 10 positions agree with TRBD1. Germline V gene lookup returns CDR1 LGHDT and CDR2 YNNKEL (reference sequence). The CDR3 is 16 residues long. V gave up 5 bases and J gave up 3 bases; unmatched junction bases: 7. CDR3 nucleotide sequence: TGTGCCAGCAGCTCCCAGGGACAGGGGTCCAATCAGCCCCAGCATTTT. Its translation: CASSSQGQGSNQPQHF.

This rearrangement joins TRBV20-1 to TRBJ2-7; no reliable D call. Germline V gives CDR1 DFQATT, CDR2 SNEGSKA (reference sequence). CDR3 length: 13 residues. The germline V and J ends were trimmed by 1 base and 4 bases, with 11 bases remaining between them. The CDR3, as DNA: TGCAGTGCTAGAGGGATTCTGGGTTACGAGCAGTACTTC. The encoded protein is CSARGILGYEQYF.

The chain is built from TRBV7-3 and TRBJ2-2, with 8 bases fitting TRBD2. The germline CDR1 and CDR2 sequences are SGHTA and FQGTGA. The CDR3 is 15 residues long. The J segment lost 4 bases and the V segment lost 5 bases, leaving 6 bases of the junction unmatched. The CDR3 DNA follows: TGTGCCAGCAGCCCGTCCGGGGGGGCCACCGGGGAGCTGTTTTTT. As protein: CASSPSGGATGELFF.

The chain combines TRBV5-6 with TRBJ2-3; the D gene is possibly TRBD2 (6 bases). V lost 2 bases and J lost 6, with 10 bases in between. Germline V gene data show CDR1 as SGHDT and CDR2 as YYEEEE. This CDR3 is 13 amino acids long. The CDR3 nucleotides are TGTGCCAGCAGCTTAAGCGGGCTCGATACGCAGTATTTT. Its translation is CASSLSGLDTQYF.

V and J are TRBV4-1 and TRBJ1-2, with D maybe TRBD1 (5 bases). Germline V CDR1 and CDR2: MGHRA, YSYEKL. This CDR3 comprises 16 residues. V was shortened by 1 base and J by 2 bases, with 14 bases between the two germline ends. The CDR3 sequence: CASSQGGSGSNYGYTF. The CDR3 nucleotides are TGCGCCAGCAGCCAAGGGGGGTCAGGGTCGAACTATGGCTACACCTTC.

The gene calls are TRBV7-6 and TRBJ2-2, with no clear D. The germline V and J ends were trimmed by 1 base and 4 bases, with 4 bases remaining between them. The germline gives CDR1 SGHVS, CDR2 FNYEAQ. This CDR3 comprises 13 residues. The CDR3 coding sequence is TGTGCCAGCAGCTTAGATGGCACCGGGGAGCTGTTTTTT. Residues: CASSLDGTGELFF.

V gene TRBV12-3 or TRBV12-4 combines with J gene TRBJ2-7, with D maybe TRBD1 (5 bases). The V gene lost 6 bases and the J gene lost 3 bases, with 9 bases spanning the gap. The CDR3 covers 12 residues. CDR3 sequence (DNA): TGTGCCAGCAGCTCGACAGTCTACGAGCAGTACTTC. Its translation is CASSSTVYEQYF.

The chain is built from TRBV9 and TRBJ2-2; D not certain. This CDR3 has 12 residues. V lost 9 bases to trimming and J lost 7 bases, with 13 bases between them. From germline, CDR1 is SGDLS and CDR2 YYNGEE. CDR3 loop: CATASNNGELFF. CDR3 nucleotides: TGTGCCACTGCCAGCAATAACGGGGAGCTGTTTTTT. The full variable domain, its missing parts supplied by reference TRBV9 and TRBJ2-2, is DSGVTQTPKHLITATGQRVTLRCSPRSGDLSVYWYQQSLDQGLQFLIQYYNGEERAKGNILERFSAQQFPDLHSELNLSSLELGDSALYFCATASNNGELFFGEGSRLTVL.

The chain carries TRBV25-1 and TRBJ2-7; 7 bases agree with TRBD1. Per the germline V gene, CDR1 is MGHDK and CDR2 is SYGVNS. This CDR3 has 14 residues. The junction had 9 bases not matched to a gene; V was cut back by 6 bases and J by 4 bases. CDR3 region: CASSPDREQYEQYF. The CDR3 DNA reads as TGTGCCAGCAGCCCAGACAGGGAGCAATACGAGCAGTACTTC.

The chain carries TRBV27 and TRBJ2-7; D gene unclear. The V end lost 5 bases, the J end lost 4 bases, and 12 bases lay between the germline ends. The CDR3 loop spans 13 amino acids. Looked up from germline, CDR1 is MNHEY and CDR2 is SMNVEV (reference sequence). The CDR3 DNA reads TGTGCCAGCAGTCTACGAGCAGAGTACGAGCAGTACTTC. Encoded protein: CASSLRAEYEQYF.

The rearrangement links TRBV7-6 to TRBJ2-2; D gene uncertain. V was shortened by 5 bases and J by 0 bases, with 7 bases between the two germline ends. The germline CDR1 and CDR2 sequences are SGHVS and FNYEAQ. CDR3 size: 14 residues. CDR3 sequence (DNA): TGTGCCAGCAGCCCACCGCCGAACACCGGGGAGCTGTTTTTT. Translating it yields CASSPPPNTGELFF.

The rearrangement joins TRBV13 to TRBJ1-5; D remains unclear. Germline CDR1 and CDR2: PRHDT and FYEKMQ (reference sequence). V was clipped by 4 bases and J by 0 bases, with 16 bases between them. The CDR3 spans 17 residues. CDR3 protein: CASSYASAESSNQPQHF. In DNA form, the CDR3 reads TGTGCCAGCAGCTATGCCTCGGCAGAGAGTAGCAATCAGCCCCAGCATTTT.

The V gene is TRBV9, the J gene TRBJ2-5; 7 bases agree with TRBD2. With V trimmed by 0 bases and J by 5 bases, 7 bases remained unmatched. CDR1 is SGDLS and CDR2 is YYNGEE in the germline V gene. The length of the CDR3 is 15 residues. The CDR3 reads CASSVAGWEGETQYF. CDR3 coding DNA: TGTGCCAGCAGCGTAGCCGGATGGGAGGGGGAGACCCAGTACTTC. The full variable domain, completed using reference TRBV9 and TRBJ2-5, is DSGVTQTPKHLITATGQRVTLRCSPRSGDLSVYWYQQSLDQGLQFLIQYYNGEERAKGNILERFSAQQFPDLHSELNLSSLELGDSALYFCASSVAGWEGETQYFGPGTRLLVL.

The chain couples TRBV6-6 to TRBJ1-2; D unresolved. The CDR3 sequence is 12 residues long. With 6 bases removed from V and 2 bases from J, the gap between germline ends came to 7 bases. Germline lookup yields CDR1 MNHNY and CDR2 SVGAGI (reference sequence). Written as DNA, the CDR3 is TGTGCCAGCAGAGGAGAGAACTATGGCTACACCTTC. Translated, it gives CASRGENYGYTF.

The rearrangement links TRBV4-2 to TRBJ2-2, with 8 bases aligning to TRBD1. J was trimmed by 5 bases and V by 5 bases; bases with no gene match: 4. This CDR3 is 14 amino acids long. Germline V gives CDR1 LGHNA, CDR2 YNFKEQ. For the CDR3, the DNA is TGTGCCAGCAGCTTTGGACAGGGTACCGGGGAGCTGTTTTTT. As protein: CASSFGQGTGELFF.

CDR3 DNA sequence: TGTGCCAGCAGCCTGCTAGGAAAAGGCAATCAGCCCCAGCATTTT. Amino acids: CASSLLGKGNQPQHF. The chain recombines TRBV16 with TRBJ1-5, with D hard to call. The CDR3 consists of 15 residues. Trimming pared 4 bases from V and 2 bases from J, leaving 12 bases between. Germline CDR1 is KGHSY and CDR2 is FQNENV.

The J gene is TRBJ2-3, the V gene TRBV3-1, with D maybe TRBD2 (6 bases). Germline-derived CDR1 and CDR2 are LGHDT and YNNKEL (reference sequence). The CDR3 is made up of 13 amino acids. The V end lost 4 bases, the J end lost 10 bases, and 15 bases lay between the germline ends. The CDR3 nucleotides are TGTGCCAGCAGCCCCACCAATTGGGGGGCGCAGTATTTT. The encoded protein is CASSPTNWGAQYF.